This T cell receptor beta chain was obtained from a study of CD4 T cells in relation to SARS-CoV-2 and coronaviruses. Study-level information: Crossreactive spike epitopes shared across donors were mapped to their HLA restriction. Findings and limits, study-wide: This crossreactivity analysis covered spike protein alone, no other viral proteins.

Sequenced by immunoSEQ multiplex PCR; TCRdb stores in-frame clones only, minus some. The table has over 15,000 clones, roughly 80% seen once. Germline CDR1 and CDR2: SGHNT and YYREEE (reference sequence). CDR3 size: 15 residues. With 5 bases clipped from V and 4 bases from J, the junction kept 8 bases outside the gene matches. Unexposed donor CD4+ T cells date from 2011-2018, before the COVID-19 pandemic. Isolation of CD4+ T cells took place after nine to ten days in culture. Testing used SARS-CoV-2 S/N and four cold-coronavirus spikes on unexposed-donor CD4+ T cells, cells permitting. A note on this clone: The antigen is undetermined.

This chain joins TRBV5-4 and TRBJ1-4; 7 positions agree with TRBD1. Sequenced sample: CD4+ T cells from PBMCs, cultured in vitro. This clonotype was sampled from a human donor in good health. The CDR3 region is CASSPRDSLNEKLFF. Written as DNA, the CDR3 is TGTGCCAGCAGTCCCCGGGACAGTCTTAATGAAAAACTGTTTTTT.